This T cell receptor (beta chain) was obtained from a study of T cells after yellow fever vaccination. V was trimmed by 4 bases and J by 1 base, leaving 7 bases between them. The CDR3 is 13 residues long. Germline V CDR1 and CDR2: LGHNA, YNFKEQ. One entry per CDR3 protein results from TCRdb running MiXCR on the 5' RACE reads. The data hold 60,000 to 85,000 distinct CDR3 sequences, with just over 6.5% observed a single time. This TCR derives from a man younger than 35 who received the YFV17D yellow fever vaccine. This chain links TRBV4-2 with TRBJ1-1; D gene ambiguous. Material: CD8+ T cells sorted from PBMCs, obtained roughly 46 days after the first yellow fever vaccination. The CDR3 sequence: CASSRLGNTEAFF. CDR3 bases: TGTGCCAGCAGCCGTTTGGGGAACACTGAAGCTTTCTTT.